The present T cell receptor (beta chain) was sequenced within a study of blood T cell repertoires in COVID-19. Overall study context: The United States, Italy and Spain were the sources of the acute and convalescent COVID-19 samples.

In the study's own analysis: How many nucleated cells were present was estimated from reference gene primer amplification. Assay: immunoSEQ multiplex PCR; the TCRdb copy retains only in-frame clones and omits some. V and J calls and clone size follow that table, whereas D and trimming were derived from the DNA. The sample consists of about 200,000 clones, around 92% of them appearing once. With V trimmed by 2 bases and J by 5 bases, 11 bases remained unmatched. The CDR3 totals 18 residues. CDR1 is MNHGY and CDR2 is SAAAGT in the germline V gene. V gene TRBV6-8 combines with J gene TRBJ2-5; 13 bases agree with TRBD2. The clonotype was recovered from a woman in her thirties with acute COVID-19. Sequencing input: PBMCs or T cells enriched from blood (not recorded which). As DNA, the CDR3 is TGTGCCAGCAGTTACACCTCAACTAGCGGGGGGGCCAGGGAGACCCAGTACTTC. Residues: CASSYTSTSGGARETQYF.